A single sample is the source of the 8 T cell receptor beta chains below, sequenced in a study of cytomegalovirus exposure and HLA in healthy donors. Use of 60 Vbeta and 13 Jbeta primers characterized the PCR. The table came from immunoSEQ multiplex PCR; TCRdb's copy has only in-frame clones and leaves some out. The data hold some 140,000 clones, with 65% to 85% observed a single time. Sequencing input: PBMCs. All receptors derive from a man in his fifties in good health and CMV-seronegative.

This clone was counted a few times. The chain links TRBV2 to TRBJ2-2, with 8 bases identical to TRBD2. Trimming cost V 4 bases and J 6 bases; bases outside gene matches: 4. Germline CDR1 is SNHLY and CDR2 is FYNNEI. This CDR3 has 14 amino acids. The CDR3 DNA sequence: TGTGCCAGCAGTGGACTAGCGCGGTCCGGGGAGCTGTTTTTT. This gives the protein CASSGLARSGELFF.

This clone came up a few times. The CDR3 reads CASSGINEKLFF. CDR3 DNA: TGTGCCAGCAGCGGGATTAATGAAAAACTGTTTTTT. The V call is TRBV6-6, the J call TRBJ1-4; D uncertain. The CDR3 has 12 residues. The V gene lost 6 bases and the J gene lost 4 bases, with 6 bases spanning the gap. CDR1 is MNHNY and CDR2 is SVGAGI in the germline V gene (reference sequence).

The J gene is TRBJ1-6, the V gene TRBV11-2, with TRBD1 matching 7 bases. CDR3 size: 15 residues. The trim removed 5 bases at V and 6 bases at J, leaving 7 bases unmatched. Germline V gives CDR1 SGHAT, CDR2 FQNNGV. The CDR3 spells CASSERQGSNSPLHF. CDR3 nucleotide sequence: TGTGCCAGCAGCGAGCGACAGGGCAGTAATTCACCCCTCCACTTT.

This rearrangement joins TRBV10-1 to TRBJ1-1; no clear D. V was pared by 0 bases and J by 0 bases, with 5 bases between. Per germline, CDR1 WNHNN and CDR2 SYGVQD (reference sequence). CDR3 length: 14 residues. This chain's CDR3 is CASSESPMNTEAFF. CDR3 bases: TGCGCCAGCAGTGAGTCACCTATGAACACTGAAGCTTTCTTT.

The genes are TRBV27 and TRBJ2-7, with D possibly TRBD1 on 5 matching bases. The V gene lost 2 bases and the J gene lost 4 bases, with 12 bases spanning the gap. The CDR3 runs 14 residues. Germline V lookup: CDR1 MNHEY, CDR2 SMNVEV (reference sequence). The CDR3 bases are TGTGCCAGCAGTTTAAGCAGGGAATTTTACGAGCAGTACTTC. Its protein product is CASSLSREFYEQYF.

The V gene is TRBV28, the J gene TRBJ1-5; D may be TRBD1 (6 bases). Trimming cost V 4 bases and J 5 bases, with 18 bases left between them. This CDR3 has 16 residues. Germline V lookup: CDR1 MDHEN, CDR2 SYDVKM. The CDR3 sequence: CASSSPGTPRDQPQHF. DNA of the CDR3: TGTGCCAGCAGTTCCCCCGGGACACCTCGTGATCAGCCCCAGCATTTT.

The chain is built from TRBV27 and TRBJ2-7; 9 bases fit TRBD2. The germline V gene has CDR1 MNHEY and CDR2 SMNVEV (reference sequence). The CDR3 contains 14 residues. The V gene end was trimmed by 4 bases and the J gene end by 6 bases; junction bases not matched to a gene: 7. This CDR3 is CASSSRREGREQYF. DNA for the CDR3: TGTGCCAGCAGTTCCCGGCGGGAGGGCCGCGAGCAGTACTTC.

About this clone itself: One end of the junction fails to match germline, which may point to a read error. This rearrangement joins TRBV7-7 to TRBJ1-4; 9 nucleotides line up with TRBD1. Germline-derived CDR1 and CDR2 are SSHAT and FNYEAQ (reference sequence). This CDR3 has 14 amino acids. CDR3 nucleotide sequence: TGTGCTAGCAGCTCCGGACAGGGGAATGAAAAACTGTTTTTT. Its translation: CASSSGQGNEKLFF.